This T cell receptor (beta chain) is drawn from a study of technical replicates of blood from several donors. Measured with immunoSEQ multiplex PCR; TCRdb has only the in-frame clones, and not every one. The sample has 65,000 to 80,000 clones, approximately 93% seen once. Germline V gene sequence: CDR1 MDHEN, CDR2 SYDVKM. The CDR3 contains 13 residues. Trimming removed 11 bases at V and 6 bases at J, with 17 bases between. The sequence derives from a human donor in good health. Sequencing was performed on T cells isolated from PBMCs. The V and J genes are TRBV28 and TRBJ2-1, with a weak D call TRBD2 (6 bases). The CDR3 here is CACTSGHSNEQFF. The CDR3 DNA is TGTGCCTGCACGAGCGGGCATTCCAATGAGCAGTTCTTC. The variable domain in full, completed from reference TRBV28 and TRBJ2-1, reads DVKVTQSSRYLVKRTGEKVFLECVQDMDHENMFWYRQDPGLGLRLIYFSYDVKMKEKGDIPEGYSVSREKKERFSLILESASTNQTSMYLCACTSGHSNEQFFGPGTRLTVL.